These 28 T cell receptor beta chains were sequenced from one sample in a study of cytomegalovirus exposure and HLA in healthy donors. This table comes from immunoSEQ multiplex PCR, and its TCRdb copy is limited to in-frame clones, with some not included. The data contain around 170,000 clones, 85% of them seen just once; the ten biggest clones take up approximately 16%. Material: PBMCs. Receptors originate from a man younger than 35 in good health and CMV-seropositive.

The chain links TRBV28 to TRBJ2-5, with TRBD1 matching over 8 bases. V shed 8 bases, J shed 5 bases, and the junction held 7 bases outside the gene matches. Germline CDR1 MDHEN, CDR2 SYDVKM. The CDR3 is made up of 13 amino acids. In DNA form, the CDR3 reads TGTGCCAGCGGCCGGGGACAGGCGGAGACCCAGTACTTC. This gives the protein CASGRGQAETQYF.

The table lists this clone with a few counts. CDR3 protein: CASRPGQSSYNEQFF. Here the CDR3 DNA reads TGTGCCAGCAGGCCGGGACAGAGCTCCTACAATGAGCAGTTCTTC. The chain is built from TRBV7-9 and TRBJ2-1, with 7 bases that match TRBD1. The CDR3 has 15 amino acids. The J segment lost 0 bases and the V segment lost 6 bases, leaving 5 bases of the junction unmatched. CDR1 is SEHNR, CDR2 FQNEAQ, per germline (reference sequence).

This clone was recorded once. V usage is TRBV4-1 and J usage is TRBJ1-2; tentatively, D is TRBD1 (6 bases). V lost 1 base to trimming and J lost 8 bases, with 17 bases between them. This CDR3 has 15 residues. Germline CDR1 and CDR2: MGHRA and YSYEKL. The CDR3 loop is CASSQGPGTLGGYTF. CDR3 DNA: TGCGCCAGCAGCCAAGGCCCTGGGACACTGGGAGGCTACACCTTC.

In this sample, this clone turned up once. As DNA, the CDR3 is TGTGCCAGCTTTATGCAGACCTACGAGCAGTACTTC. Protein sequence: CASFMQTYEQYF. This chain links TRBV6-5 with TRBJ2-7, with unresolved D. The CDR3 consists of 12 residues. The V and J ends lost 8 bases and 2 bases respectively, with 10 bases between them. CDR1 is MNHEY and CDR2 is SVGAGI in the germline V gene.

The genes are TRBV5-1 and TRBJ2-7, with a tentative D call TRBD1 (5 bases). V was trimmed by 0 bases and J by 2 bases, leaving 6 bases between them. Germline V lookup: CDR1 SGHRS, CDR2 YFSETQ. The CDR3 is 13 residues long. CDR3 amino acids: CASSLEGAYEQYF. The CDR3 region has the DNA TGCGCCAGCAGCTTGGAAGGGGCCTACGAGCAGTACTTC. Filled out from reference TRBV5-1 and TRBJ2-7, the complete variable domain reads KAGVTQTPRYLIKTRGQQVTLSCSPISGHRSVSWYQQTPGQGLQFLFEYFSETQRNKGNFPGRFSGRQFSNSRSEMNVSTLELGDSALYLCASSLEGAYEQYFGPGTRLTVT.

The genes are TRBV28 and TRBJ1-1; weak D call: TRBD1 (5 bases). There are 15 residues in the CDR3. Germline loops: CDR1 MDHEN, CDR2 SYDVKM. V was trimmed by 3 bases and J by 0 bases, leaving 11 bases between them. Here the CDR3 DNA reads TGTGCCAGCAGTTTCTCCAGGGTGGTGAACACTGAAGCTTTCTTT. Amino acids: CASSFSRVVNTEAFF.

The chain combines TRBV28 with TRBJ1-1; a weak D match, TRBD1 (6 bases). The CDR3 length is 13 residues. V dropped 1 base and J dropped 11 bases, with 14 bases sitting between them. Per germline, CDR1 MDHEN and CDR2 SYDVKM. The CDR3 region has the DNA TGTGCCAGCAGTTTATCCCTACAGGGCTCGGCTTTCTTT. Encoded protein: CASSLSLQGSAFF.

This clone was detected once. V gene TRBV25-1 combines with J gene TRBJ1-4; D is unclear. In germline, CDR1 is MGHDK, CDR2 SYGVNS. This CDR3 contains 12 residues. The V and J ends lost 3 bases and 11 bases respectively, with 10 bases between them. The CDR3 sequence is CASSDLGAKLFF. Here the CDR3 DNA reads TGTGCCAGCAGTGACCTAGGAGCTAAACTGTTTTTT. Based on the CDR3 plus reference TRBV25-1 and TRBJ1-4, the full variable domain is EADIYQTPRYLVIGTGKKITLECSQTMGHDKMYWYQQDPGMELHLIHYSYGVNSTEKGDLSSESTVSRIRTEHFPLTLESARPSHTSQYLCASSDLGAKLFFGSGTQLSVL.

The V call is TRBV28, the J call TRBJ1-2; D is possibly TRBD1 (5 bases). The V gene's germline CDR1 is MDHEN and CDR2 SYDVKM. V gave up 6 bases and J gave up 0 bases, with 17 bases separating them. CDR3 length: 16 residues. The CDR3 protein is CASSLDSLLTNYGYTF. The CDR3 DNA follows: TGTGCCAGCAGCCTCGACAGCCTACTCACTAACTATGGCTACACCTTC.

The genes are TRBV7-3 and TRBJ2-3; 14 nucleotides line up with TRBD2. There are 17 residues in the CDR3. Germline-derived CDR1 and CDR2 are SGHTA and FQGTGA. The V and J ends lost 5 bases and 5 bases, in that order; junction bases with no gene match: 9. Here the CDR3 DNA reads TGTGCCAGCAGCCAACGACTAGCGGGGGGGAATGAAGATACGCAGTATTTT. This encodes CASSQRLAGGNEDTQYF.

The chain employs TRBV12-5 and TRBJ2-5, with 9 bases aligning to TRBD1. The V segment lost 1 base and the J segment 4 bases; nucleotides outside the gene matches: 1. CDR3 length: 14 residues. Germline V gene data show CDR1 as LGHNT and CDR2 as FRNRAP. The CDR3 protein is CASGLGQGGETQYF. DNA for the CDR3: TGTGCTAGTGGTTTGGGACAGGGGGGAGAGACCCAGTACTTC. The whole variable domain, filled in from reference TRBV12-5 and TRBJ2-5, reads DARVTQTPRHKVTEMGQEVTMRCQPILGHNTVFWYRQTMMQGLELLAYFRNRAPLDDSGMPKDRFSAEMPDATLATLKIQPSEPRDSAVYFCASGLGQGGETQYFGPGTRLLVL.

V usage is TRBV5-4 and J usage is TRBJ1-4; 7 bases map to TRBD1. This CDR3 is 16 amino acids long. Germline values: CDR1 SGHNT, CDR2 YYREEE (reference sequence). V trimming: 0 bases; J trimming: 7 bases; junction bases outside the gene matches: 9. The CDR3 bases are TGTGCCAGCAGCTTGGGGGGCGGGACAGAGGGTGAAAAACTGTTTTTT. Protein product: CASSLGGGTEGEKLFF.

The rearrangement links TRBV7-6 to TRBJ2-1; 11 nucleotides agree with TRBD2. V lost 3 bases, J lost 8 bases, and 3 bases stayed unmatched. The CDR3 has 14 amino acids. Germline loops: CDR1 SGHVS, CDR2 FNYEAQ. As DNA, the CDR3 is TGTGCCAGCAGCTTTAGCGGGGGGGCCGATGAGCAGTTCTTC. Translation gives CASSFSGGADEQFF.

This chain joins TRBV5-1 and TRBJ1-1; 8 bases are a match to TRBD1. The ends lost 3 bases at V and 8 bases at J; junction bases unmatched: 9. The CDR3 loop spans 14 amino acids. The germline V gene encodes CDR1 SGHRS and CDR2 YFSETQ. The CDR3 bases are TGCGCCAGCAGCTATATAGGACAGGGAAGAGAAGCTTTCTTT. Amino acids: CASSYIGQGREAFF.

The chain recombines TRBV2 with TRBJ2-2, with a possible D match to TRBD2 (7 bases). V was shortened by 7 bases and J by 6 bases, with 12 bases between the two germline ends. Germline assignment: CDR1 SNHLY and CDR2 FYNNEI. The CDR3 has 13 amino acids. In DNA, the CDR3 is TGTGCCAGCAAATGGGGGGGCGCCGGGGAGCTGTTTTTT. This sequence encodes CASKWGGAGELFF.

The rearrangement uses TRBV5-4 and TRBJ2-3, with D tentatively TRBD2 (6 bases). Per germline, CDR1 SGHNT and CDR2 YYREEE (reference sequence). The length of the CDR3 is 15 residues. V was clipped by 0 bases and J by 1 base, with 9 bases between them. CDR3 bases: TGTGCCAGCAGCTTGGCCAGGGAGGGCACAGATACGCAGTATTTT. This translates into CASSLAREGTDTQYF.

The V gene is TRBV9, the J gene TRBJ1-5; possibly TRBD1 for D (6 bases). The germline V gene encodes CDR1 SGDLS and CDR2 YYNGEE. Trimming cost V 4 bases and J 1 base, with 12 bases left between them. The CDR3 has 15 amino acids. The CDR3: CASSPSQGSNQPQHF. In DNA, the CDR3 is TGTGCCAGCAGCCCTTCCCAGGGGAGCAATCAGCCCCAGCATTTT.

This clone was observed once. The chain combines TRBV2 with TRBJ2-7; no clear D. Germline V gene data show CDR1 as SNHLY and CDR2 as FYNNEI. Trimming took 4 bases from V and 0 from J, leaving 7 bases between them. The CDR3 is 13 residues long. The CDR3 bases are TGTGCCAGCAGTGGGTACAGCTCCTACGAGCAGTACTTC. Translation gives CASSGYSSYEQYF.

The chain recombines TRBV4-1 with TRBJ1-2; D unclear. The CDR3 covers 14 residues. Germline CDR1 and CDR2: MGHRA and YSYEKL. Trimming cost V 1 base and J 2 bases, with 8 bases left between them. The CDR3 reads CASSQVEGNYGYTF. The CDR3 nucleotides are TGCGCCAGCAGCCAAGTGGAGGGAAACTATGGCTACACCTTC.

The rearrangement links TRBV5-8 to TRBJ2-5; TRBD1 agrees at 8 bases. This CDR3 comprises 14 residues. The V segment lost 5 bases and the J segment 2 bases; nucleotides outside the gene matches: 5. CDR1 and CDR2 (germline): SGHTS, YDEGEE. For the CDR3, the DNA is TGTGCCAGCAGTACCGGGACAGGTCAAGAGACCCAGTACTTC. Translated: CASSTGTGQETQYF.

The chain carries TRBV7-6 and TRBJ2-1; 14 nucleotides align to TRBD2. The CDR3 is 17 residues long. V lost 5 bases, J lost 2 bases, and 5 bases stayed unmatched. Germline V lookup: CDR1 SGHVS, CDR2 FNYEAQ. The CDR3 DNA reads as TGTGCCAGCAGCCGCAGACTAGCGGGGGGGCCCTACAATGAGCAGTTCTTC. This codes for CASSRRLAGGPYNEQFF.

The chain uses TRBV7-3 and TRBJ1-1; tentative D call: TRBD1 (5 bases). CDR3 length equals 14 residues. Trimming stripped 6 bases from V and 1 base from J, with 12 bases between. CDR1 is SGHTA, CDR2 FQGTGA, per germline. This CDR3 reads CASSLGASNTEAFF. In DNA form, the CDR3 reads TGTGCCAGCAGTTTAGGGGCCTCGAACACTGAAGCTTTCTTT.

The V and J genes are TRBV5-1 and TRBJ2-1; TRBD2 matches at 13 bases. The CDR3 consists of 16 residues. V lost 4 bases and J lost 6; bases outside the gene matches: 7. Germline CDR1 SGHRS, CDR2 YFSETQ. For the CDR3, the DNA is TGCGCCAGCAGCCCCCGACTAGCGGGAGGTACCAATGAGCAGTTCTTC. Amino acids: CASSPRLAGGTNEQFF.

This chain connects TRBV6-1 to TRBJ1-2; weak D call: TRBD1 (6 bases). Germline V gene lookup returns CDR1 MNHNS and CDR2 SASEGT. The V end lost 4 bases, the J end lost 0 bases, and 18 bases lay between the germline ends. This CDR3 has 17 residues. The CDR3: CASSANLGTLANYGYTF. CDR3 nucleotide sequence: TGTGCCAGCAGTGCCAACCTCGGGACACTTGCTAACTATGGCTACACCTTC.

In DNA, the CDR3 is TGTGCCAGCAGCCATCCACAGGTCTCTGGGGCCAACGTCCTGACTTTC. Translating it yields CASSHPQVSGANVLTF. The chain couples TRBV14 to TRBJ2-6; a weak D match, TRBD1 (5 bases). This CDR3 region has 16 residues. Germline assignment: CDR1 SGHDN and CDR2 FVKESK. V shed 3 bases and J shed 0 bases, with 9 bases lying between them.

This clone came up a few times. The CDR3 reads CASSAGPGQGTDTQYF. DNA of the CDR3: TGTGCCAGCAGCGCGGGGCCGGGACAGGGCACAGATACGCAGTATTTT. The chain uses TRBV5-4 and TRBJ2-3, with 8 bases fitting TRBD1. Trimming cost V 4 bases and J 1 base; bases outside gene matches: 8. The germline gives CDR1 SGHNT, CDR2 YYREEE (reference sequence). This CDR3 comprises 16 residues.

The CDR3, as DNA: TGTGCCAGCAACAGACTAGCGGGAAGCACAGATACGCAGTATTTT. Its translation: CASNRLAGSTDTQYF. This chain connects TRBV9 to TRBJ2-3; TRBD2 matches 11 bases. Germline trimming cut 6 bases from V and 0 bases from J; bases unmatched to any gene: 3. The CDR3 spans 15 residues. CDR1 and CDR2 from the germline V gene are SGDLS and YYNGEE.

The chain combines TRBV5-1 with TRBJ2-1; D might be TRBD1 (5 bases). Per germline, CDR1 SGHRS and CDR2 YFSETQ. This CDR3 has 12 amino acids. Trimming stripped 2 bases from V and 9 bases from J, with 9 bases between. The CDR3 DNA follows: TGCGCCAGCAGCTTTACAGGTAGTGAGCAGTTCTTC. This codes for CASSFTGSEQFF.